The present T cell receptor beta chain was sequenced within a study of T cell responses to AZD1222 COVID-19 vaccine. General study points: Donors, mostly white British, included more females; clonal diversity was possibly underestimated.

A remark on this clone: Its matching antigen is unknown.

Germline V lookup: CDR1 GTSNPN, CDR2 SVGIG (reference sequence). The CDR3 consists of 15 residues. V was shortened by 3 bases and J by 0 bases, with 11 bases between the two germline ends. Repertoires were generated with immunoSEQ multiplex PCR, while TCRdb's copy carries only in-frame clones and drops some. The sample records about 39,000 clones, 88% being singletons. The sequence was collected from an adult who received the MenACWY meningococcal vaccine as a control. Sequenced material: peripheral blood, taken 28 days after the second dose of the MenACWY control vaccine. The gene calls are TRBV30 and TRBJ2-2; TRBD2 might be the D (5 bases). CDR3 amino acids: CAWRPIAPNTGELFF. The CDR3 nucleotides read TGTGCCTGGAGGCCTATAGCGCCGAACACCGGGGAGCTGTTTTTT. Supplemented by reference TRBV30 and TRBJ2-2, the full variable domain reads SQTIHQWPATLVQPVGSPLSLECTVEGTSNPNLYWYRQAAGRGLQLLFYSVGIGQISSEVPQNLSASRPQDRQFILSSKKLLLSDSGFYLCAWRPIAPNTGELFFGEGSRLTVL.